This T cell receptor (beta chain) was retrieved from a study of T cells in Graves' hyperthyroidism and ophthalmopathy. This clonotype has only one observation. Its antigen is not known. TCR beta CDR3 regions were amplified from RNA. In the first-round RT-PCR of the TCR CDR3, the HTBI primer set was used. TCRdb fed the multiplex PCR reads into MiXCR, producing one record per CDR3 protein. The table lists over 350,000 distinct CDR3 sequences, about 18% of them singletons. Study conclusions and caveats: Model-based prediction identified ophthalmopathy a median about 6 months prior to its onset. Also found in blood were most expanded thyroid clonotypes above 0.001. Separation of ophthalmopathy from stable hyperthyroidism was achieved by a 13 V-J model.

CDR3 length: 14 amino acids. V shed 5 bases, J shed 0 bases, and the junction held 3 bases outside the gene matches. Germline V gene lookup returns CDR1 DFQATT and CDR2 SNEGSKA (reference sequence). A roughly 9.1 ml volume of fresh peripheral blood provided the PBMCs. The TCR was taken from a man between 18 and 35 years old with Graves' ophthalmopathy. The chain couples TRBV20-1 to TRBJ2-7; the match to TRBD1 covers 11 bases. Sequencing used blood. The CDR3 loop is CSAAGTGGSYEQYF. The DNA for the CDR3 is TGCAGTGCTGCCGGGACAGGGGGCTCCTACGAGCAGTACTTC.